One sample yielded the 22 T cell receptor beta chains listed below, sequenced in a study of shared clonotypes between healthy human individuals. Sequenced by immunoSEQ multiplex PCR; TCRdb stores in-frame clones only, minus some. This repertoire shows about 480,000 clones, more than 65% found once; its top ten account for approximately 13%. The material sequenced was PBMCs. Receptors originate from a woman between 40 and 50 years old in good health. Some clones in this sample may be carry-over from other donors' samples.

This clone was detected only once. The CDR3 protein is CASSPRTSSYEQYF. CDR3 DNA: TGTGCCAGCAGCCCCAGGACTAGCTCCTACGAGCAGTACTTC. This chain joins TRBV9 and TRBJ2-7; the match to TRBD2 covers 7 bases. Looked up from germline, CDR1 is SGDLS and CDR2 is YYNGEE. The CDR3 length is 14 residues. The J segment lost 0 bases and the V segment lost 4 bases, leaving 4 bases of the junction unmatched.

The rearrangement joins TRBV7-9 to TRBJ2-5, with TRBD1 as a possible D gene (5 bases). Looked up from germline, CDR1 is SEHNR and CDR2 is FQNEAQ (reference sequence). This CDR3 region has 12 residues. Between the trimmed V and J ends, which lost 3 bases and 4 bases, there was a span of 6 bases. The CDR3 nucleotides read TGTGCCAGCAGCTTTAGGGGAGAGACCCAGTACTTC. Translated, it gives CASSFRGETQYF.

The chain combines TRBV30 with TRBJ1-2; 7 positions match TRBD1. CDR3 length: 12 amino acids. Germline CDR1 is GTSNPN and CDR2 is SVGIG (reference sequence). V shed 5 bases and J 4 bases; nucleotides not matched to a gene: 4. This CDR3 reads CAWDRDVYGYTF. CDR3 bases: TGTGCCTGGGACAGGGACGTCTATGGCTACACCTTC. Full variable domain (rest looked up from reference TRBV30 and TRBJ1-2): SQTIHQWPATLVQPVGSPLSLECTVEGTSNPNLYWYRQAAGRGLQLLFYSVGIGQISSEVPQNLSASRPQDRQFILSSKKLLLSDSGFYLCAWDRDVYGYTFGSGTRLTVV.

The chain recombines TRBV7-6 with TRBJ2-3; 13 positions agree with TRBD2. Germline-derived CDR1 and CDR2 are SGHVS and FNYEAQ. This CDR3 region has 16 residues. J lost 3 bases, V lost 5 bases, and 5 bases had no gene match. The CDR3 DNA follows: TGTGCCAGCAGCCGAGGACTAGCGGGAGCAACAGATACGCAGTATTTT. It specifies CASSRGLAGATDTQYF.

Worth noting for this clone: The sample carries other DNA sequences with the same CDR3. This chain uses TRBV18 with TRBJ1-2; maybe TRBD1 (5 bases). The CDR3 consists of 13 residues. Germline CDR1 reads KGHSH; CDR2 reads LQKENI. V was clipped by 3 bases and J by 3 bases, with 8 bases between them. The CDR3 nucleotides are TGTGCCAGCTCACCGGGGGGGGACTATGGCTACACCTTC. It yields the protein CASSPGGDYGYTF.

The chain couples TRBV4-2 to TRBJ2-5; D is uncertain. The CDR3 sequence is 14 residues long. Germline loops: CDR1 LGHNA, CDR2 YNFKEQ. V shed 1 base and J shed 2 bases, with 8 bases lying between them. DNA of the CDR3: TGTGCCAGCAGCCAAGGGAATCGGCAAGAGACCCAGTACTTC. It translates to CASSQGNRQETQYF.

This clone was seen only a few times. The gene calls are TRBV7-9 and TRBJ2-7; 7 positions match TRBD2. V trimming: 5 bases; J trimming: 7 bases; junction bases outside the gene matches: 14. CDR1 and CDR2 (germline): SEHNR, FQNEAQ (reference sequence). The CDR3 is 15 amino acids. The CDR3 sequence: CASSPHFAGVEEQYF. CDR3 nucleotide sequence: TGTGCCAGCAGCCCCCACTTTGCGGGAGTGGAAGAGCAGTACTTC. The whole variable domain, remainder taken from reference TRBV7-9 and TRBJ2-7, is DTGVSQNPRHKITKRGQNVTFRCDPISEHNRLYWYRQTLGQGPEFLTYFQNEAQLEKSRLLSDRFSAERPKGSFSTLEIQRTEQGDSAMYLCASSPHFAGVEEQYFGPGTRLTVT.

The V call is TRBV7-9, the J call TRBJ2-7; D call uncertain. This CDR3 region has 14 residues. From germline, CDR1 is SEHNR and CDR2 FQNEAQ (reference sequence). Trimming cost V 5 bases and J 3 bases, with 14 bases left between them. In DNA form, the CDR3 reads TGTGCCAGCAGCCGGAACGGCGACCGCTACGAGCAGTACTTC. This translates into CASSRNGDRYEQYF.

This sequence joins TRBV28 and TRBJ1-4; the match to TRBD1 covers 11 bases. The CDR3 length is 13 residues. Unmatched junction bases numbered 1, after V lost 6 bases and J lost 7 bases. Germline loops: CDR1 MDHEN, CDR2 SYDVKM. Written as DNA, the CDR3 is TGTGCCAGCAGGGACAGGGGGCTTGAAAAACTGTTTTTT. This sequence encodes CASRDRGLEKLFF.

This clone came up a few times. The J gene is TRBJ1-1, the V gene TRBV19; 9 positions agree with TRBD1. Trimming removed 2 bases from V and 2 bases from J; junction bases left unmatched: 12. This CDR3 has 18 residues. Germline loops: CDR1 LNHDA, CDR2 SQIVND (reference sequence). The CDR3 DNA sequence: TGTGCCAGTAGTATACCACCCTGGCGGACAGGGGTAAACACTGAAGCTTTCTTT. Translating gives CASSIPPWRTGVNTEAFF.

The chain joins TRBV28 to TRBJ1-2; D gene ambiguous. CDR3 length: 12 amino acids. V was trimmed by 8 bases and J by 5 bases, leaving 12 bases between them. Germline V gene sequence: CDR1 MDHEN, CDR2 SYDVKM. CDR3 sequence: CASLRVGYGYTF. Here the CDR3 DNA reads TGTGCCAGCCTGCGAGTGGGGTATGGCTACACCTTC.

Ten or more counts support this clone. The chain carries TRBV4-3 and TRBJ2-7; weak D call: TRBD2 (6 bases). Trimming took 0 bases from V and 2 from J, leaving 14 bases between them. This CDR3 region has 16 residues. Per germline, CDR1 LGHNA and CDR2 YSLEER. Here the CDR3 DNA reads TGCGCCAGCAGCCAAGATCATGGTAGCGGAGCCTACGAGCAGTACTTC. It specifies CASSQDHGSGAYEQYF.

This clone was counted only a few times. CDR3 loop: CASSPNRGRRQPQHF. The CDR3 nucleotides read TGTGCCAGCTCACCGAACAGGGGGAGGCGTCAGCCCCAGCATTTT. J is TRBJ1-5 and V is TRBV18; 8 nucleotides match TRBD1. The germline gives CDR1 KGHSH, CDR2 LQKENI. This CDR3 is built from 15 residues. After removal of 3 bases from V and 6 bases from J, the junction contained 7 bases not matched to a gene. Using reference TRBV18 and TRBJ1-5 for the parts outside the CDR3, the full variable domain is NAGVMQNPRHLVRRRGQEARLRCSPMKGHSHVYWYRQLPEEGLKFMVYLQKENIIDESGMPKERFSAEFPKEGPSILRIQQVVRGDSAAYFCASSPNRGRRQPQHFGDGTRLSIL.

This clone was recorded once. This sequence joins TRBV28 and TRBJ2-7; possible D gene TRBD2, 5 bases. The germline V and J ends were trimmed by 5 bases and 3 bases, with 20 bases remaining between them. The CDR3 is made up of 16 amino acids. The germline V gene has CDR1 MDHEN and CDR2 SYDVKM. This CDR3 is CASSPRGWFEGYEQYF. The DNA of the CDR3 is TGTGCCAGCAGTCCACGGGGTTGGTTTGAGGGCTACGAGCAGTACTTC. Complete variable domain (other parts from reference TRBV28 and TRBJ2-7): DVKVTQSSRYLVKRTGEKVFLECVQDMDHENMFWYRQDPGLGLRLIYFSYDVKMKEKGDIPEGYSVSREKKERFSLILESASTNQTSMYLCASSPRGWFEGYEQYFGPGTRLTVT.

CDR3 sequence (DNA): TGTGCCAGCAGCTTGAGGCAGGACATGAACACTGAAGCTTTCTTT. Protein: CASSLRQDMNTEAFF. This chain connects TRBV5-4 to TRBJ1-1; D may be TRBD1 (5 bases). Trimming stripped 1 base from V and 0 bases from J, with 10 bases between. This CDR3 comprises 15 residues. Germline assignment: CDR1 SGHNT and CDR2 YYREEE (reference sequence).

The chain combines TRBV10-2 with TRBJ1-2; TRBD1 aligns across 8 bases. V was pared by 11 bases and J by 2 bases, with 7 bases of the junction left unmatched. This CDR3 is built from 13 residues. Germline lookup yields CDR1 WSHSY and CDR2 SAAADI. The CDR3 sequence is CAASWDRNYGYTF. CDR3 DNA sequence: TGCGCCGCAAGTTGGGACAGGAACTATGGCTACACCTTC.

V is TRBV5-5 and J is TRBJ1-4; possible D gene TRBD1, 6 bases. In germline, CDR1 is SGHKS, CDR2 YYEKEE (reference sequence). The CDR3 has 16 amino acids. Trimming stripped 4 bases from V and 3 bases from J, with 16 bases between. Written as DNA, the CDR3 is TGTGCCAGCAGCGCGACACCGGGACAACCTAATGAAAAACTGTTTTTT. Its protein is CASSATPGQPNEKLFF. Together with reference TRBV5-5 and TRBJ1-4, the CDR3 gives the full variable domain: DAGVTQSPTHLIKTRGQQVTLRCSPISGHKSVSWYQQVLGQGPQFIFQYYEKEERGRGNFPDRFSARQFPNYSSELNVNALLLGDSALYLCASSATPGQPNEKLFFGSGTQLSVL.

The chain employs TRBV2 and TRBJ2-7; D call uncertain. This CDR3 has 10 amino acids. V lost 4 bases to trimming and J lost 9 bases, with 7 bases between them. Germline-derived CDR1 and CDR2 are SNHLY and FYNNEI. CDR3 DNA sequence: TGTGCCAGCAGTGCTGGCTTGCAGTACTTC. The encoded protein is CASSAGLQYF.

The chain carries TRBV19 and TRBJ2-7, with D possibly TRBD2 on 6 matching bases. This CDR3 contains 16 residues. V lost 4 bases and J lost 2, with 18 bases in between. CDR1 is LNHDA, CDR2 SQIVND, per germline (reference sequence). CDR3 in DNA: TGTGCCAGTAGTAGGGGAGGAGCTGGGATCACCTACGAGCAGTACTTC. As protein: CASSRGGAGITYEQYF. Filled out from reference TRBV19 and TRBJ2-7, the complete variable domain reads DGGITQSPKYLFRKEGQNVTLSCEQNLNHDAMYWYRQDPGQGLRLIYYSQIVNDFQKGDIAEGYSVSREKKESFPLTVTSAQKNPTAFYLCASSRGGAGITYEQYFGPGTRLTVT.

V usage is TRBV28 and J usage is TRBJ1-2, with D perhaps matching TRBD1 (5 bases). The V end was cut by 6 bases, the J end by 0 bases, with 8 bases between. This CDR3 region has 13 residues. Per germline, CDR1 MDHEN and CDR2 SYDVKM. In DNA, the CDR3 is TGTGCCAGCAGGGAGGGACCTAACTATGGCTACACCTTC. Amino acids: CASREGPNYGYTF.

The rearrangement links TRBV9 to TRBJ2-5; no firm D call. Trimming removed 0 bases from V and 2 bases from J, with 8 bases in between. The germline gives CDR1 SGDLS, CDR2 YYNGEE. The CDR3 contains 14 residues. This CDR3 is CASSVGLDQETQYF. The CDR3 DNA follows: TGTGCCAGCAGCGTAGGGCTAGATCAAGAGACCCAGTACTTC.

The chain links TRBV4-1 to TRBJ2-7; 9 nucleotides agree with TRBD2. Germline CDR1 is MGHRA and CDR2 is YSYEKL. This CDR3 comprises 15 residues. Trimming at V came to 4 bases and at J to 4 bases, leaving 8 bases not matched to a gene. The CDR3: CASSPRGSGSYEQYF. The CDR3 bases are TGCGCCAGCAGCCCAAGGGGTAGCGGGAGTTACGAGCAGTACTTC.